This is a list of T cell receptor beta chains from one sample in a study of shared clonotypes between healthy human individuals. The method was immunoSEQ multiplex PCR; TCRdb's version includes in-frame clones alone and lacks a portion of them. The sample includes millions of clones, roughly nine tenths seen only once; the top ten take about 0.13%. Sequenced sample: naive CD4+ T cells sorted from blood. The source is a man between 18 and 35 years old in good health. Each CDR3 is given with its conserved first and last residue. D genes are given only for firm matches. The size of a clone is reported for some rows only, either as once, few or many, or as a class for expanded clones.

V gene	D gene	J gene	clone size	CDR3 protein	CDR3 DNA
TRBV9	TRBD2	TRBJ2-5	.	CASSVGGTNQETQYF	TGTGCCAGCAGCGTCGGGGGGACTAACCAAGAGACCCAGTACTTC
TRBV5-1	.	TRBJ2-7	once	CASSLTGSVYEQYF	TGCGCCAGCAGCTTGACAGGGTCAGTCTACGAGCAGTACTTC
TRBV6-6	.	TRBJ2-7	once	CASRVTRPPGEQYF	TGTGCCAGCAGAGTTACAAGGCCCCCAGGGGAGCAGTACTTC
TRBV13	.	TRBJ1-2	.	CASSLTGLANYGYTF	TGTGCCAGCAGCCTTACAGGACTAGCTAACTATGGCTACACCTTC
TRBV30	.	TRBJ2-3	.	CAWSGPNTQYF	TGTGCCTGGTCAGGGCCCAATACGCAGTATTTT
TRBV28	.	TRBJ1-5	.	CASSHSGSRHF	TGTGCCAGCAGTCATTCCGGGTCCCGGCATTTT
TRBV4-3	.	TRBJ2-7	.	CASSQVRAGTYEQYF	TGCGCCAGCAGCCAAGTTAGGGCAGGAACCTACGAGCAGTACTTC
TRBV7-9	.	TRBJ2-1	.	CASSLRAPDYNEQFF	TGTGCCAGCAGCCTGAGAGCCCCAGACTACAATGAGCAGTTCTTC
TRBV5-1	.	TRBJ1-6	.	CASSPGSPNSPLHF	TGCGCCAGCAGCCCGGGATCGCCGAATTCACCCCTCCACTTT
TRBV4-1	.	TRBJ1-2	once	CASSQREGIYGYTF	TGCGCCAGCAGCCAAAGAGAGGGGATCTATGGCTACACCTTC
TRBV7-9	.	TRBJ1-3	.	CASMDVVAGNTIYF	TGTGCCAGCATGGACGTGGTGGCTGGAAACACCATATATTTT
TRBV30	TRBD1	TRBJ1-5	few	CAWKQGAGPQHF	TGTGCCTGGAAGCAGGGGGCAGGGCCCCAGCATTTT
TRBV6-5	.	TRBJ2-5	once	CASRKGAAGETQYF	TGTGCCAGCAGGAAGGGGGCAGCGGGAGAGACCCAGTACTTC
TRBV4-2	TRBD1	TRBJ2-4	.	CASSQDRDRHVLAKNIQYF	TGTGCCAGCAGCCAAGATAGGGACAGACACGTACTAGCCAAAAACATTCAGTACTTC
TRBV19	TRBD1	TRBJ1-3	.	CASRQGPSGNTIYF	TGTGCCAGCAGACAGGGCCCCTCTGGAAACACCATATATTTT
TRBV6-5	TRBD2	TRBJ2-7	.	CASTRGGSSYEQYF	TGTGCCAGCACTAGGGGCGGGAGCTCATACGAGCAGTACTTC
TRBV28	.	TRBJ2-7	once	CASSTPRAAYEQYF	TGTGCCAGCAGCACCCCCCGGGCGGCCTACGAGCAGTACTTC
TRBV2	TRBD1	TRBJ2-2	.	CASQKTGADTGELFF	TGTGCCAGCCAGAAGACAGGGGCGGACACCGGGGAGCTGTTTTTT
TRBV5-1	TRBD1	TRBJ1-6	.	CASSQNTGEGSPLHF	TGCGCCAGCAGCCAGAACACAGGGGAGGGGTCACCCCTCCACTTT
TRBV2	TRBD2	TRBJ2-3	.	CASSELAGSTDTQYF	TGTGCCAGCAGTGAACTAGCGGGGAGCACAGATACGCAGTATTTT
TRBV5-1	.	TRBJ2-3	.	CASSRSKGTDTQYF	TGCGCCAGCAGCCGGAGCAAGGGCACAGATACGCAGTATTTT
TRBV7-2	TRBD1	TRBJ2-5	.	CASSLGDRGGQETQYF	TGTGCCAGCAGCTTAGGGGACAGGGGGGGACAAGAGACCCAGTACTTC
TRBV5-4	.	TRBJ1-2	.	CASSLKQGEGNYGYTF	TGTGCCAGCAGCTTGAAACAGGGAGAGGGTAACTATGGCTACACCTTC
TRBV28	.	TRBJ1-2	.	CASSFASLYGYTF	TGTGCCAGCAGTTTCGCGAGTCTTTATGGCTACACCTTC
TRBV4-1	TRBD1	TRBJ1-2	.	CASSQDGQGKIYGYTF	TGCGCCAGCAGCCAAGATGGACAGGGGAAAATCTATGGCTACACCTTC
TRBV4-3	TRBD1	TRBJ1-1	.	CASSQDLQGVTEAFF	TGCGCCAGCAGCCAGGATCTACAGGGGGTCACTGAAGCTTTCTTT
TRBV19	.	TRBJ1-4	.	CASSVPQVLYEKLFF	TGTGCCAGTAGTGTACCGCAGGTGCTGTATGAAAAACTGTTTTTT
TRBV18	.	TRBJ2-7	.	CASSPQGAGETYEQYF	TGTGCCAGCTCACCCCAGGGGGCGGGGGAGACCTACGAGCAGTACTTC
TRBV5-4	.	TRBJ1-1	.	CASSRPGDESTEAFF	TGTGCCAGCAGCCGCCCAGGGGATGAAAGCACTGAAGCTTTCTTT
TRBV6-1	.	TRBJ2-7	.	CASSETIFRYEQYF	TGTGCCAGCAGTGAAACGATCTTCAGGTACGAGCAGTACTTC
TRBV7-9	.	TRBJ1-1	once	CASSSYDNLNTEAFF	TGTGCCAGCAGCTCGTACGACAATCTAAACACTGAAGCTTTCTTT
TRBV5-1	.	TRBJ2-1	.	CASSLGGFSYNEQFF	TGCGCCAGCAGCTTGGGGGGCTTCTCCTACAATGAGCAGTTCTTC
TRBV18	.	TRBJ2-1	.	CASSPPGRLDEQFF	TGTGCCAGCTCACCACCCGGCAGGCTGGATGAGCAGTTCTTC
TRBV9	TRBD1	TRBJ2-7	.	CASSLRTGSTYEQYF	TGTGCCAGCAGCTTGCGGACAGGGTCAACCTACGAGCAGTACTTC
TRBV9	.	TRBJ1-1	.	CASSVGGGINTEAFF	TGTGCCAGCAGCGTAGGAGGAGGAATAAACACTGAAGCTTTCTTT
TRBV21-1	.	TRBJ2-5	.	CASSKGPQETQYF	TGTGCCAGCAGCAAAGGACCACAAGAGACCCAGTACTTC
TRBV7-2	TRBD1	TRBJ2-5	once	CASSLARGLGETQYF	TGTGCCAGCAGCTTAGCCAGGGGGCTAGGAGAGACCCAGTACTTC
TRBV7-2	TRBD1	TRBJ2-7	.	CASSLTGQYYEQYF	TGTGCCAGCAGCTTGACGGGACAGTACTACGAGCAGTACTTC
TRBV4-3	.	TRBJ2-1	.	CASSQESGGRSSYNEQFF	TGCGCCAGCAGCCAAGAGTCTGGGGGGCGGAGCTCCTACAATGAGCAGTTCTTC
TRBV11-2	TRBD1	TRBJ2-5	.	CASSPGGFETQYF	TGTGCCAGCAGCCCAGGGGGTTTTGAGACCCAGTACTTC
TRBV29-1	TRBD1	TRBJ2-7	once	CSVGETGVSSYEQYF	TGCAGCGTGGGCGAGACAGGGGTAAGCTCCTACGAGCAGTACTTC
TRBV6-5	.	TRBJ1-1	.	CASSRGGGTEAFF	TGTGCCAGCAGCCGGGGGGGAGGCACTGAAGCTTTCTTT
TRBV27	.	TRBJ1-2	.	CASSLSRYYGYTF	TGTGCCAGCAGTTTATCCCGCTACTATGGCTACACCTTC
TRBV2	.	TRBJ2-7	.	CASKPQAVHEQYF	TGTGCCAGCAAACCTCAGGCCGTACACGAGCAGTACTTC
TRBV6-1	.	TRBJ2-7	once	CASSEAVPLGSYEQYF	TGTGCCAGCAGTGAAGCGGTCCCGCTGGGTTCCTACGAGCAGTACTTC
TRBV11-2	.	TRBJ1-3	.	CASSLMAQGLSGNTIYF	TGTGCCAGCAGCTTAATGGCCCAGGGGCTGTCTGGAAACACCATATATTTT
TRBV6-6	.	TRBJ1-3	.	CASTQDNSGNTIYF	TGTGCCAGCACCCAAGACAACTCTGGAAACACCATATATTTT
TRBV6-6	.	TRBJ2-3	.	CASGSRGATQYF	TGTGCCAGCGGTTCAAGGGGCGCTACGCAGTATTTT
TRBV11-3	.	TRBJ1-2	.	CASTPSSEPRTF	TGTGCCAGCACCCCTTCATCGGAACCTCGCACCTTC
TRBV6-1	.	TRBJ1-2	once	CASSERGLEGYTF	TGTGCCAGCAGTGAAAGAGGACTGGAAGGCTACACCTTC
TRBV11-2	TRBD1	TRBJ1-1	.	CASSFTGGGGNTEAFF	TGTGCCAGCAGCTTTACAGGGGGAGGAGGGAACACTGAAGCTTTCTTT
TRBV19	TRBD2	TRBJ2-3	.	CASSIDSGSPDTQYF	TGTGCCAGTAGTATAGATAGCGGGAGTCCGGATACGCAGTATTTT
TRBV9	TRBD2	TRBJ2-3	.	CASSPTGGADTQYF	TGTGCCAGCAGCCCTACCGGGGGGGCAGATACGCAGTATTTT